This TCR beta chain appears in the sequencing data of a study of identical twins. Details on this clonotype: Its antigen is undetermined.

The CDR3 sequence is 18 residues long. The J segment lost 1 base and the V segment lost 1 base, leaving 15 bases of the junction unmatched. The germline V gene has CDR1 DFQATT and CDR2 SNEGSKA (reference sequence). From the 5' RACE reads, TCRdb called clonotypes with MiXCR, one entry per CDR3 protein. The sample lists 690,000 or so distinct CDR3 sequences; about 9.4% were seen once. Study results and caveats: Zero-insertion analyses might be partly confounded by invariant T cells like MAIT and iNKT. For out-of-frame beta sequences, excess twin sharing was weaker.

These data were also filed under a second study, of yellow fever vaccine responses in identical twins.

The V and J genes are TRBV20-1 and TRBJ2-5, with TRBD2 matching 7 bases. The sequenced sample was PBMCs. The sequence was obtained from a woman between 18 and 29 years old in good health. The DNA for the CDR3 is TGCAGTGCTAGAGCTCCGGTAGCGGGCATACCGCGCCAAGAGACCCAGTACTTC. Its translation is CSARAPVAGIPRQETQYF.